Presented here are 8 T cell receptor beta chains from one specimen sequenced in a study of CXCR3-negative and CXCR3-positive naive CD8 T cells. Study-wide results and caveats: Comparison of naive cells showed more hydrophobic TRB CDR3s in CXCR3-positive than in CXCR3-negative naive cells.

Which antigens these TCRs recognize remains unknown. TRB cDNA libraries were made by UMI-labeled 5' RACE. Reprocessing the 5' RACE reads, TCRdb reports a single entry for every CDR3 protein and omits DNA. This sample carries some 140,000 distinct CDR3 sequences, with approximately 0.5% going to the ten biggest clones. The source material was naive CXCR3+ CD8+ T cells from blood. The sample's subset: CD45RO-CCR7+CD27+CD95- naive CD8+ T cells expressing CXCR3 (TNR3+). These receptors were obtained from a human donor in good health. Some clones in this sample may be carry-over from other donors' samples.

The gene calls are TRBV4-3 and TRBJ1-1; TCRdb's D gene call, TRBD1, goes unchecked for lack of DNA. Germline V CDR1 and CDR2: LGHNA, YSLEER. This CDR3 contains 16 residues. CDR3 protein: CASSQDPGTANTEAFF.

The chain couples TRBV5-4 to TRBJ2-7; TCRdb's D call of TRBD1 is untestable without DNA. Germline V gives CDR1 SGHNT, CDR2 YYREEE (reference sequence). The CDR3 is 16 amino acids. The CDR3 region is CASSLGQGASWYEQYF.

The V and J genes are TRBV10-3 and TRBJ2-7. The CDR3 runs 13 residues. CDR1 is ENHRY and CDR2 is SYGVKD in the germline V gene. CDR3 protein: CAISESRMDEQYF.

The chain is built from TRBV6-4 and TRBJ2-3; TCRdb designates TRBD2, a call that cannot be tested without DNA. The CDR3 extends over 15 amino acids. Germline values: CDR1 MRHNA, CDR2 SNTAGT. CDR3: CASSRDGVAADTQYF.

The CDR3 reads CASSARLAGVETQYF. The chain links TRBV25-1 to TRBJ2-5; TCRdb selects TRBD2, and the lack of DNA leaves this call unchecked. The CDR3 extends over 15 amino acids. Germline V gene data show CDR1 as MGHDK and CDR2 as SYGVNS.

The chain is built from TRBV25-1 and TRBJ2-7; TCRdb reports TRBD1, a call that lacks DNA to check it against. CDR1 MGHDK and CDR2 SYGVNS come from the germline V gene. The CDR3 loop spans 14 amino acids. This chain's CDR3 is CASSEDRGLDEQYF.

The genes are TRBV5-6 and TRBJ2-3; TCRdb selects TRBD2, and the lack of DNA leaves this call unchecked. From germline, CDR1 is SGHDT and CDR2 YYEEEE. This CDR3 comprises 18 residues. The CDR3 is CASSLELGIAGDVDTQYF. The whole variable domain, filled in from reference TRBV5-6 and TRBJ2-3, reads DAGVTQSPTHLIKTRGQQVTLRCSPKSGHDTVSWYQQALGQGPQFIFQYYEEEERQRGNFPDRFSGHQFPNYSSELNVNALLLGDSALYLCASSLELGIAGDVDTQYFGPGTRLTVL.

The rearrangement joins TRBV2 to TRBJ2-2; TCRdb designates TRBD1, a call that cannot be tested without DNA. Germline V gives CDR1 SNHLY, CDR2 FYNNEI. CDR3 length equals 13 residues. CDR3 in amino acids: CASSRTDTGELFF.